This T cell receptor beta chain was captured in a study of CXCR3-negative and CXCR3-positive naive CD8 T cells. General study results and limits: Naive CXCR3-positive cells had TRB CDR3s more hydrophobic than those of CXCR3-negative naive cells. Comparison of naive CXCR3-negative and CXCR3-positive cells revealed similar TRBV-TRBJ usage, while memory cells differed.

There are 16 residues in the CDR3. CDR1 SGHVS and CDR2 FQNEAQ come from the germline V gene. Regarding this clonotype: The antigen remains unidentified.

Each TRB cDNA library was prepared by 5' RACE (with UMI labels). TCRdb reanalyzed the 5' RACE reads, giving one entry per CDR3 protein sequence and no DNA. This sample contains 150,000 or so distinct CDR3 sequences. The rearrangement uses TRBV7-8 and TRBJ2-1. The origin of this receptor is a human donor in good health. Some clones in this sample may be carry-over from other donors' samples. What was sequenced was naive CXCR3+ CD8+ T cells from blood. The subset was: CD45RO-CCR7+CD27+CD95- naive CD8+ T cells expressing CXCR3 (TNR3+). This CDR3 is CASSLEPGSSYNEQFF.